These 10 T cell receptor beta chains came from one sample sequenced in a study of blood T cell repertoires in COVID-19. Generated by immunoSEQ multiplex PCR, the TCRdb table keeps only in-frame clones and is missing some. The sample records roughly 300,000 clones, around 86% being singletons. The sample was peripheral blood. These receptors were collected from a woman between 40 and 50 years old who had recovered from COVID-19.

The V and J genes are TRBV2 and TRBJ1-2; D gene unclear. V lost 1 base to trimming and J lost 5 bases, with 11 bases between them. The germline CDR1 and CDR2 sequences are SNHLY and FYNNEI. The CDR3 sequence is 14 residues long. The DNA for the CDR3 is TGTGCCAGCAGTGAAGGGGTAGGAGGGTATGGCTACACCTTC. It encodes CASSEGVGGYGYTF.

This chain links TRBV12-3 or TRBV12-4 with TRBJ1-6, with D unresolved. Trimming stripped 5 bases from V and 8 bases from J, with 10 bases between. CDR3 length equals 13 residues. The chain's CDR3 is CASSPAGHSPLHF. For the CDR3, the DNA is TGTGCCAGCAGTCCAGCAGGCCATTCACCCCTCCACTTT.

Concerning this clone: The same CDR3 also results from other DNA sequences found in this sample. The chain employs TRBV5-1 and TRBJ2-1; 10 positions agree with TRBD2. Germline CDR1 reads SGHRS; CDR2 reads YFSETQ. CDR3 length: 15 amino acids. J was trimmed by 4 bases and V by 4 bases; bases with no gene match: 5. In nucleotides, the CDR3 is TGCGCCAGCAGCAGCGGGGGGGCGTGGTACAATGAGCAGTTCTTC. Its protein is CASSSGGAWYNEQFF.

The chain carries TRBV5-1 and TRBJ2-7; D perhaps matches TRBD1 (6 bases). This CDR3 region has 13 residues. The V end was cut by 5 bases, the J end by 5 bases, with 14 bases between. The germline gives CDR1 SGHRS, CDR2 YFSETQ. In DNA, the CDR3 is TGCGCCAGCAGGTCACAGGGAACCAACGAGCAGTACTTC. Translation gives CASRSQGTNEQYF. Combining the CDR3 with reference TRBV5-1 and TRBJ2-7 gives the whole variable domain KAGVTQTPRYLIKTRGQQVTLSCSPISGHRSVSWYQQTPGQGLQFLFEYFSETQRNKGNFPGRFSGRQFSNSRSEMNVSTLELGDSALYLCASRSQGTNEQYFGPGTRLTVT.

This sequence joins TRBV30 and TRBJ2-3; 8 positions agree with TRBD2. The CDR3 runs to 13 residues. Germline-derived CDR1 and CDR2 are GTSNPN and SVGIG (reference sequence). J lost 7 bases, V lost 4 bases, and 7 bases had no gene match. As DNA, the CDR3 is TGTGCCTGGAAACCCGGGGGGGCAAATACGCAGTATTTT. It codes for CAWKPGGANTQYF.

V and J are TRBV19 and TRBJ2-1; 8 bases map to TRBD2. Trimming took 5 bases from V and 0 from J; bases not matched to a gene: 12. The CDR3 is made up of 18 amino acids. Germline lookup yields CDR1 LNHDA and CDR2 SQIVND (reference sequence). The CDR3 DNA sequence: TGTGCCAGTAGTCCCCAACCCTCCCTAGCGGGCTCCTACAATGAGCAGTTCTTC. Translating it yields CASSPQPSLAGSYNEQFF.

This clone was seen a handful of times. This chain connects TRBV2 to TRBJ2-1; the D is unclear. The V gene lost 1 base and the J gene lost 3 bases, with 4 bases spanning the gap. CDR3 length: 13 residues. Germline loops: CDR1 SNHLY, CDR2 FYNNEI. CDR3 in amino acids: CASSEDSYNEQFF. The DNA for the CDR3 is TGTGCCAGCAGTGAAGACAGCTACAATGAGCAGTTCTTC.

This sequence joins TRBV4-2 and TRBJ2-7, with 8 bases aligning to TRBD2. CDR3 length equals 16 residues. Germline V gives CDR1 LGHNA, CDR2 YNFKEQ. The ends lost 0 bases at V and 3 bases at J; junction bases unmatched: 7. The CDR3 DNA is TGTGCCAGCAGCCAAGACCAGGGTAGCGGGGACTACGAGCAGTACTTC. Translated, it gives CASSQDQGSGDYEQYF.

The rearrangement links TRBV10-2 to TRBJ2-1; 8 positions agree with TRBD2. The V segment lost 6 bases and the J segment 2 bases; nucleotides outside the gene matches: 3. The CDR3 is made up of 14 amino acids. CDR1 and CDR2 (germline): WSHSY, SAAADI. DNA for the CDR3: TGCGCCAGCAGAGGGACTAGACCCTACAATGAGCAGTTCTTC. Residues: CASRGTRPYNEQFF.

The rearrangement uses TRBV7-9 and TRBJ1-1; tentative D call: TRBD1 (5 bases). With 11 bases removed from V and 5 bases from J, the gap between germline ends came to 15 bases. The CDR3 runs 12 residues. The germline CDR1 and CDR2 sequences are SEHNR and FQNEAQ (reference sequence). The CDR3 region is CAGGYIGTEAFF. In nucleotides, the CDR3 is TGTGCCGGGGGGTATATCGGGACTGAAGCTTTCTTT.